This T cell receptor beta chain came from a study of blood T cell repertoires in COVID-19. Study-level background: From the United States, Italy and Spain came samples of acute and convalescent COVID-19. In each case, the material was cDNA or gDNA derived from T cells, B-cell-depleted T cells, or PBMCs.

In the original workflow: Researchers report that nucleated cell counts were estimated from reference gene primer amplification. Sequencing was performed with immunoSEQ multiplex PCR; in TCRdb, only in-frame clones are kept and a portion is missing. V and J calls and clone size are copied from that table; D and trimming were computed from the DNA. Of 95,000 to 150,000 clones in the sample, over 75% are singletons; the top ten hold under 20%. CDR1 and CDR2 (germline): WSHSY, SAAADI. The CDR3 totals 13 residues. Trimming cost V 10 bases and J 0 bases, with 12 bases left between them. The sequence derives from a man aged 55-75 years with active or convalescent COVID-19. The sequenced sample was peripheral blood. V usage is TRBV10-2 and J usage is TRBJ1-2; D possibly corresponds to TRBD1 (5 bases). The CDR3, as DNA: TGCGCCACCTTAGGACAAACTAACTATGGCTACACCTTC. Amino acid sequence: CATLGQTNYGYTF.